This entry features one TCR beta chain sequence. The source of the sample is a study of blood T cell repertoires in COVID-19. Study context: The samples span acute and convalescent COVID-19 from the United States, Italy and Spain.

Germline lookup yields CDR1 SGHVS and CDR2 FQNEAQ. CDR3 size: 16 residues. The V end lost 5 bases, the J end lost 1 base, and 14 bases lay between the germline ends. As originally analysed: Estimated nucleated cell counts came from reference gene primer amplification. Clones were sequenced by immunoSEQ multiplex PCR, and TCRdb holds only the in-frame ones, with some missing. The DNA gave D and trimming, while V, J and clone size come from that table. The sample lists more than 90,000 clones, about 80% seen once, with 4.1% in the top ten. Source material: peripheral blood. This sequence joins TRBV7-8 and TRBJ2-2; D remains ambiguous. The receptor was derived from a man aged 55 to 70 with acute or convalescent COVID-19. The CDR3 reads CASSPGGNGNTGELFF. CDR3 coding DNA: TGTGCCAGCAGCCCGGGTGGTAATGGGAACACCGGGGAGCTGTTTTTT.